This T cell receptor beta chain is from a study of blood T cell repertoires in COVID-19. The CDR3 is 15 residues long. V lost 3 bases, J lost 1 base, and 11 bases lay in between. Germline CDR1 and CDR2: SGHTA and FQGNSA. In the original analysis: Amplification from reference gene primers served as the basis for estimated nucleated cell counts. Clones were read by immunoSEQ multiplex PCR, and TCRdb kept only the in-frame ones, dropping some. The DNA gave D and trimming, while V, J and clone size come from that table. The sample lists about 310,000 clones, more than 75% occurring once. This sequence originates from a woman aged 45 to 65 who had recovered from COVID-19. The chain employs TRBV7-2 and TRBJ2-3; weak D call: TRBD2 (5 bases). Sequences were obtained from peripheral blood. DNA for the CDR3: TGTGCCAGCAGCTTGGACGGGGTCGGCACAGATACGCAGTATTTT. Amino acid sequence: CASSLDGVGTDTQYF. Based on the CDR3 plus reference TRBV7-2 and TRBJ2-3, the full variable domain is GAGVSQSPSNKVTEKGKDVELRCDPISGHTALYWYRQSLGQGLEFLIYFQGNSAPDKSGLPSDRFSAERTGGSVSTLTIQRTQQEDSAVYLCASSLDGVGTDTQYFGPGTRLTVL.